The TCR beta chain described here comes from a study of cytomegalovirus exposure and HLA in healthy donors. Findings of the study overall: Exclusion as indistinguishable affected some V segments, including TRBV6-2 and TRBV6-3. TCR beta sequences reportedly predicted the HLA-A and HLA-B alleles of most subjects accurately.

A word on this clone: The antigen remains unidentified.

CDR1 and CDR2 from the germline V gene are WNHNN and SYGVQD (reference sequence). This CDR3 is 14 amino acids long. The germline V and J ends were trimmed by 0 bases and 5 bases, with 10 bases remaining between them. Vbeta (60) and Jbeta (13) primers were used in the PCR. Libraries were prepared by immunoSEQ multiplex PCR; TCRdb keeps only in-frame clonotypes and omits some of them. This table has 80,000 to 100,000 clones, roughly 78% appearing once. The gene calls are TRBV10-1 and TRBJ1-1; unclear D gene. Sequenced: PBMCs. This TCR came from a young man in good health and CMV-seronegative. CDR3: CASSESSQATEAFF. The CDR3 nucleotides are TGCGCCAGCAGTGAGTCGAGTCAGGCTACTGAAGCTTTCTTT.